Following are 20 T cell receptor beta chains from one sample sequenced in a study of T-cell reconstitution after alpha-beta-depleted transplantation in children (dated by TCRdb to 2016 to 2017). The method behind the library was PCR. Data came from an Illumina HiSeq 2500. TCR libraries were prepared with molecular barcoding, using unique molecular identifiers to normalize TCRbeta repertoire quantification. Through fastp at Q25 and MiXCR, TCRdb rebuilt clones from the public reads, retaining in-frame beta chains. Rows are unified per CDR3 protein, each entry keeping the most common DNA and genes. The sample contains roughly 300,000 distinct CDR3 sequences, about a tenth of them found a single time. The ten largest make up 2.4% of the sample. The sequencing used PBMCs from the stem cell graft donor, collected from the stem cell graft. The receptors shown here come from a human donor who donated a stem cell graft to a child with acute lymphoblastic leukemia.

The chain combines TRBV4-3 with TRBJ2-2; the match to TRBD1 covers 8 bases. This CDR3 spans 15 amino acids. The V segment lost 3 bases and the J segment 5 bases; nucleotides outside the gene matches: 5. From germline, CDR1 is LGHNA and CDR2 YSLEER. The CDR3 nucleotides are TGCGCCAGCAGCCATCCAGGACAGGGAACCGGGGAGCTGTTTTTT. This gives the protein CASSHPGQGTGELFF.

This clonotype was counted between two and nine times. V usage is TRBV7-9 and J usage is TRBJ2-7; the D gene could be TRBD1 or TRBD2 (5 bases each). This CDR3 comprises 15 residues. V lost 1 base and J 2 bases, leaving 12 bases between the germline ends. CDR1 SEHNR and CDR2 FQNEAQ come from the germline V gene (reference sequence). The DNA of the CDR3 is TGTGCCAGCAGCTTAGGAGGGGCTTGGACCTACGAGCAGTACTTC. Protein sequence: CASSLGGAWTYEQYF.

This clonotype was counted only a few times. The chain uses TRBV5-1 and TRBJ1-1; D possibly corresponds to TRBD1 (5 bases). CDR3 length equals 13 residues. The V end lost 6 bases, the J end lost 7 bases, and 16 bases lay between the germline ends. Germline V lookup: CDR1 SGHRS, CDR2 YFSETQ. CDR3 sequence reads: CASKAESGFEAFF. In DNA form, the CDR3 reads TGCGCCAGCAAAGCCGAATCAGGGTTTGAAGCTTTCTTT.

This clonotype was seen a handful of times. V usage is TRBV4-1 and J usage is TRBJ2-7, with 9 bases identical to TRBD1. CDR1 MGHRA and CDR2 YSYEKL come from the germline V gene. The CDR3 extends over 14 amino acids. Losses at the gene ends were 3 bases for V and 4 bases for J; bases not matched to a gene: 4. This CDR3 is CASSHGQGQYEQYF. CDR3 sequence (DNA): TGCGCCAGCAGCCACGGACAGGGGCAGTACGAGCAGTACTTC.

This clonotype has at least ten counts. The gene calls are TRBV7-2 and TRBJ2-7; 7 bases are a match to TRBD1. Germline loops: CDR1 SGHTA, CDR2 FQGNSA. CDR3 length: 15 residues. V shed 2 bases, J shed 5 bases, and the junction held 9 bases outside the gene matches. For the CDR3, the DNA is TGTGCCAGCAGCTTAATGGCGGACAGGATCAACGAGCAGTACTTC. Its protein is CASSLMADRINEQYF. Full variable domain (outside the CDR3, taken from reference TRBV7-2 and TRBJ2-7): GAGVSQSPSNKVTEKGKDVELRCDPISGHTALYWYRQSLGQGLEFLIYFQGNSAPDKSGLPSDRFSAERTGGSVSTLTIQRTQQEDSAVYLCASSLMADRINEQYFGPGTRLTVT.

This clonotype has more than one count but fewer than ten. CDR3 nucleotides: TGCAGCGTCCCAGGGGGCAACTATGGCTACACCTTC. Its protein is CSVPGGNYGYTF. J is TRBJ1-2 and V is TRBV29-1; 8 positions agree with TRBD1. Germline V gives CDR1 SQVTM, CDR2 ANQGSEA. This CDR3 comprises 12 residues. V dropped 6 bases and J dropped 2; count of bases not matched to a gene: 2.

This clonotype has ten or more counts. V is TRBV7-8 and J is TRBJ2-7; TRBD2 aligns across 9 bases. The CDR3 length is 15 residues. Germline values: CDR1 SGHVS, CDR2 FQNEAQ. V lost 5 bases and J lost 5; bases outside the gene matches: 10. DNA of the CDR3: TGTGCCAGCAGCGTGACCGGACTAGCGTGGGACGAGCAGTACTTC. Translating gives CASSVTGLAWDEQYF.

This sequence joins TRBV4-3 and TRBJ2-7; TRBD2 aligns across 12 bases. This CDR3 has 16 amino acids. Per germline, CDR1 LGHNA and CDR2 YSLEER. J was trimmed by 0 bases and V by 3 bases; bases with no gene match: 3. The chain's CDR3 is CASSQSTSGSSYEQYF. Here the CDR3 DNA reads TGCGCCAGCAGCCAGTCGACTAGCGGGAGCTCCTACGAGCAGTACTTC.

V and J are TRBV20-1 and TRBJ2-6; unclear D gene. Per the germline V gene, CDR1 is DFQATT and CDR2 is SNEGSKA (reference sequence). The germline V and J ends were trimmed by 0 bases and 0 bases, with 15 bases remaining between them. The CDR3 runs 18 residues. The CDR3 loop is CSARDLFTASSGANVLTF. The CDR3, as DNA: TGCAGTGCTAGAGATCTGTTCACAGCTTCCTCTGGGGCCAACGTCCTGACTTTC.

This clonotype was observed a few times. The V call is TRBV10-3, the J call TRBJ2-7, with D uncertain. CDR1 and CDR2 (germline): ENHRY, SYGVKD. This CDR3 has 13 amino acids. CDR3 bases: TGTGCTATCCTTAGTGACCCCTCCTACGAGCAGTACTTC. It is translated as CAILSDPSYEQYF.

For the CDR3, the DNA is TGTGCCAGCAGCTCGACCCACGGCGGGCCGAGCACAGATACGCAGTATTTT. Protein: CASSSTHGGPSTDTQYF. The chain couples TRBV7-9 to TRBJ2-3; the D gene is possibly TRBD2 (5 bases). Trimming pared 4 bases from V and 0 bases from J, leaving 17 bases between. The CDR3 runs to 17 residues. Germline V gene sequence: CDR1 SEHNR, CDR2 FQNEAQ (reference sequence).

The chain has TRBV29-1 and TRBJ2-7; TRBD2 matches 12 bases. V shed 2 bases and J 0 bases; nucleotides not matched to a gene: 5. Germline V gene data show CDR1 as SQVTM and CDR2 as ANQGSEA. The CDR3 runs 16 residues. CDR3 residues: CSVEPTTSGSSYEQYF. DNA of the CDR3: TGCAGCGTTGAACCGACGACTAGCGGGAGCTCCTACGAGCAGTACTTC.

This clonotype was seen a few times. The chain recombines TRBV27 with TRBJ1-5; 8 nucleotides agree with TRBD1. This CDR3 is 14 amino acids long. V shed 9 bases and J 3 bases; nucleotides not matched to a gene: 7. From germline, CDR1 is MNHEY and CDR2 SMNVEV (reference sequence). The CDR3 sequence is CASSGTGFNQPQHF. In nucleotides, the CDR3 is TGTGCCAGTTCCGGGACAGGCTTCAATCAGCCCCAGCATTTT.

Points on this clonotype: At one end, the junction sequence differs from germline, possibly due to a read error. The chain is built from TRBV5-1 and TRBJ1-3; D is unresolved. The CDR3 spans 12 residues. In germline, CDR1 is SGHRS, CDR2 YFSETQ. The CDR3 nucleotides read TGCGCCAGCAGCTTAGACGGAAACAACATATATTTT. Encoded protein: CASSLDGNNIYF.

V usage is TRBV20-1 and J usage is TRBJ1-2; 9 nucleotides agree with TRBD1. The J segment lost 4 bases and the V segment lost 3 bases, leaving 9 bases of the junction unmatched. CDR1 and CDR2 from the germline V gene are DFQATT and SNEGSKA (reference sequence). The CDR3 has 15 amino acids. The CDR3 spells CSASPTGGIGYGYTF. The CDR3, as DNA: TGCAGTGCTAGCCCCACAGGGGGCATAGGCTATGGCTACACCTTC.

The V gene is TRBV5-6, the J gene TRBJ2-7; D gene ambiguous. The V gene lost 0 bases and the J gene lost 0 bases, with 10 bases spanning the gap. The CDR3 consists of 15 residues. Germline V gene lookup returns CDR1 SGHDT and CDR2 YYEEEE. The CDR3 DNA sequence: TGTGCCAGCAGCTTGGGGGCCGGGTTCTCCTACGAGCAGTACTTC. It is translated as CASSLGAGFSYEQYF.

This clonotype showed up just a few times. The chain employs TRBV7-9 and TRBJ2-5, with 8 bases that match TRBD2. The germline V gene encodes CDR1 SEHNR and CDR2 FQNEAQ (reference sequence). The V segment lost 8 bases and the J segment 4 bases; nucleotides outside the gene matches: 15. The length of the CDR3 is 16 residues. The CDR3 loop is CASLKRPAGVVETQYF. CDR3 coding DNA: TGTGCCAGCCTGAAACGCCCAGCGGGAGTGGTAGAGACCCAGTACTTC.

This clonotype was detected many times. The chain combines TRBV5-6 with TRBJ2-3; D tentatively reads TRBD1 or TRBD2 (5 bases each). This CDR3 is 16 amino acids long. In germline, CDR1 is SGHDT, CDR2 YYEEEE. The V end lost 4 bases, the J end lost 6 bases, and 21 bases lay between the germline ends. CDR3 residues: CASSGDRDPTWDTQYF. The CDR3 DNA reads TGTGCCAGCAGCGGGGACCGGGACCCCACCTGGGATACGCAGTATTTT. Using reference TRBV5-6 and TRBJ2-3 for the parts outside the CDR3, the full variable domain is DAGVTQSPTHLIKTRGQQVTLRCSPKSGHDTVSWYQQALGQGPQFIFQYYEEEERQRGNFPDRFSGHQFPNYSSELNVNALLLGDSALYLCASSGDRDPTWDTQYFGPGTRLTVL.

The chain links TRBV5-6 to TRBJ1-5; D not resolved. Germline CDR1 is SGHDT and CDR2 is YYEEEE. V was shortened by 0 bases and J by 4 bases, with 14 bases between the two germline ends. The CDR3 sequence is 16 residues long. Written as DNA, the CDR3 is TGTGCCAGCAGCTTGGCCGGTGTGAACGGGAATCAGCCCCAGCATTTT. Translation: CASSLAGVNGNQPQHF.

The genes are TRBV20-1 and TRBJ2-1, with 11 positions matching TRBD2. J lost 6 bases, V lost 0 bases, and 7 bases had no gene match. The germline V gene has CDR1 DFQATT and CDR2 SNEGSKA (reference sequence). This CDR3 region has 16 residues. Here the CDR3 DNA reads TGCAGTGCTAGAGAGGGTAGCGGGAGGGTTCGCAATGAGCAGTTCTTC. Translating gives CSAREGSGRVRNEQFF.